The 10 T cell receptor beta chains given below trace back to one sample, sequenced in a study of PD-L1 blockade in urothelial cancer. Only in-frame clones appear in the TCRdb table, and some are missing; sequencing was by immunoSEQ multiplex PCR. The table has tens of thousands of clones, approximately 80% seen once. Source: PBMCs, taken around atezolizumab (anti-PD-L1) treatment. Receptors were obtained from a man between 65 and 79 years old with urothelial cancer.

CDR3 bases: TGTGCCAGCCGGGGGGGGACTAGTGCAGATACGCAGTATTTT. Protein product: CASRGGTSADTQYF. The rearrangement links TRBV7-9 to TRBJ2-3, with 8 bases lining up with TRBD2. Germline values: CDR1 SEHNR, CDR2 FQNEAQ (reference sequence). The V gene end was trimmed by 8 bases and the J gene end by 4 bases; junction bases not matched to a gene: 8. The CDR3 extends over 14 amino acids.

V and J are TRBV19 and TRBJ2-3; 14 nucleotides align to TRBD2. The CDR3 has 16 amino acids. CDR1 is LNHDA, CDR2 SQIVND, per germline (reference sequence). V was clipped by 0 bases and J by 7 bases; unmatched bases: 3. The CDR3 here is CASSIDGLAGGNTQYF. CDR3 coding DNA: TGTGCCAGTAGTATAGATGGACTAGCGGGGGGAAATACGCAGTATTTT.

V gene TRBV10-3 combines with J gene TRBJ2-5, with a weak D call TRBD1 (6 bases). The CDR3 runs to 14 residues. Germline assignment: CDR1 ENHRY and CDR2 SYGVKD. Trimming cost V 4 bases and J 5 bases, with 14 bases left between them. CDR3 sequence reads: CAISGTASGETQYF. Written as DNA, the CDR3 is TGTGCCATCAGTGGGACAGCCTCCGGGGAGACCCAGTACTTC.

The chain combines TRBV29-1 with TRBJ1-2; 8 bases are a match to TRBD1. The V segment lost 4 bases and the J segment 6 bases; nucleotides outside the gene matches: 7. This CDR3 contains 13 residues. Germline lookup yields CDR1 SQVTM and CDR2 ANQGSEA. The CDR3 DNA reads TGCAGCGTTGGGACAGGGAGAGTTGATGGCTACACCTTC. Translating gives CSVGTGRVDGYTF. The full variable domain, its missing parts supplied by reference TRBV29-1 and TRBJ1-2, is SAVISQKPSRDICQRGTSLTIQCQVDSQVTMMFWYRQQPGQSLTLIATANQGSEATYESGFVIDKFPISRPNLTFSTLTVSNMSPEDSSIYLCSVGTGRVDGYTFGSGTRLTVV.

This chain joins TRBV5-6 and TRBJ2-3; 8 bases match TRBD2. V shed 0 bases, J shed 2 bases, and the junction held 2 bases outside the gene matches. Germline assignment: CDR1 SGHDT and CDR2 YYEEEE. This CDR3 spans 15 amino acids. The CDR3 region is CASSLVGLDTDTQYF. In DNA, the CDR3 is TGTGCCAGCAGCTTGGTGGGACTAGACACAGATACGCAGTATTTT. The variable domain in full, completed from reference TRBV5-6 and TRBJ2-3, reads DAGVTQSPTHLIKTRGQQVTLRCSPKSGHDTVSWYQQALGQGPQFIFQYYEEEERQRGNFPDRFSGHQFPNYSSELNVNALLLGDSALYLCASSLVGLDTDTQYFGPGTRLTVL.

This chain joins TRBV28 and TRBJ2-7; TRBD1 aligns across 7 bases. V trimming: 7 bases; J trimming: 1 base; junction bases outside the gene matches: 7. The CDR3 has 14 amino acids. Germline V gene lookup returns CDR1 MDHEN and CDR2 SYDVKM. CDR3 protein: CASTQQGRSYEQYF. In DNA, the CDR3 is TGTGCCAGCACCCAACAGGGGCGTTCCTACGAGCAGTACTTC. The whole variable domain, remainder taken from reference TRBV28 and TRBJ2-7, is DVKVTQSSRYLVKRTGEKVFLECVQDMDHENMFWYRQDPGLGLRLIYFSYDVKMKEKGDIPEGYSVSREKKERFSLILESASTNQTSMYLCASTQQGRSYEQYFGPGTRLTVT.

The V and J genes are TRBV5-4 and TRBJ1-2, with D tentatively TRBD1 (6 bases). Germline-derived CDR1 and CDR2 are SGHNT and YYREEE (reference sequence). Trimming removed 0 bases at V and 3 bases at J, with 12 bases between. The length of the CDR3 is 15 residues. In DNA, the CDR3 is TGTGCCAGCAGCTTGGGGGGGCGGATAGACTATGGCTACACCTTC. It yields the protein CASSLGGRIDYGYTF.

The chain employs TRBV11-2 and TRBJ1-3, with D maybe TRBD1 (5 bases). Germline assignment: CDR1 SGHAT and CDR2 FQNNGV. The CDR3 totals 17 residues. The V end was cut by 4 bases, the J end by 0 bases, with 16 bases between. CDR3 nucleotide sequence: TGTGCCAGCAGCTCCACCCGATGGGGCCCCTCTGGAAACACCATATATTTT. Amino acid sequence: CASSSTRWGPSGNTIYF. Filled out from reference TRBV11-2 and TRBJ1-3, the complete variable domain reads EAGVAQSPRYKIIEKRQSVAFWCNPISGHATLYWYQQILGQGPKLLIQFQNNGVVDDSQLPKDRFSAERLKGVDSTLKIQPAKLEDSAVYLCASSSTRWGPSGNTIYFGEGSWLTVV.

This chain links TRBV2 with TRBJ1-1; a possible D gene is TRBD1 (5 bases). The CDR3 is 15 amino acids. Trimming took 4 bases from V and 4 from J, leaving 16 bases between them. Germline-derived CDR1 and CDR2 are SNHLY and FYNNEI. The CDR3 loop is CASSGTSRVGTEAFF. Written as DNA, the CDR3 is TGTGCCAGCAGTGGTACGTCCAGGGTTGGCACTGAAGCTTTCTTT.

This clone came up a few times. The rearrangement joins TRBV6-6 to TRBJ2-7, with TRBD2 matching 9 bases. V was pared by 6 bases and J by 4 bases, with 7 bases of the junction left unmatched. Per the germline V gene, CDR1 is MNHNY and CDR2 is SVGAGI (reference sequence). The CDR3 loop spans 14 amino acids. CDR3 residues: CASSSHSGSYEQYF. The CDR3 DNA sequence: TGTGCCAGCAGCTCCCATAGCGGGAGTTACGAGCAGTACTTC.